This T cell receptor beta chain originates from a study of blood T cells in healthy people across ages. A second about 7 to 12 cycle PCR used barcoded and J-beta primers. Each cDNA was tagged by a template-switch adaptor containing 12 random nucleotides. From the 5' RACE reads, TCRdb called clonotypes with MiXCR, one entry per CDR3 protein. Among some 1,800,000 distinct CDR3 sequences listed, about two fifths were seen once. Study results and caveats: CMV infection status of these donors was not known. Estimates of total diversity, which came from one million sequenced T cells, were considered to be underestimates. Age advanced and TCR beta diversity per million T cells fell, roughly linearly.

The V gene's germline CDR1 is SGHVS and CDR2 FQNEAQ. The germline V and J ends were trimmed by 4 bases and 7 bases, with 22 bases remaining between them. The CDR3 consists of 16 residues. A word on this clonotype: Its target is not known.

The chain joins TRBV7-8 to TRBJ1-2; D might be TRBD1 (5 bases). The sequence derives from a human donor in good health. Specimen: blood. The chain's CDR3 is CASSSARVPDKAGYTF. CDR3 in DNA: TGTGCCAGCAGCTCAGCTCGTGTTCCGGACAAAGCTGGCTACACCTTC.